Below are 30 T cell receptor beta chains sequenced from a single sample in a study of blood T cell repertoires in COVID-19. Here immunoSEQ multiplex PCR was the method, and the copy in TCRdb shows in-frame clones only, minus some. The sample has 70,000 to 100,000 clones; less than 75% are singletons. Sequencing was carried out using peripheral blood. The source is a woman aged 60 to 75 in a cohort sampled during active or convalescent COVID-19.

The chain uses TRBV27 and TRBJ2-7, with 8 nucleotides matching TRBD1. Trimming took 5 bases from V and 4 from J; bases not matched to a gene: 10. The germline V gene encodes CDR1 MNHEY and CDR2 SMNVEV (reference sequence). CDR3 length: 15 residues. CDR3 nucleotide sequence: TGTGCCAGCAGTCTTACGGCAGGGGGCGGGTACGAGCAGTACTTC. The encoded protein is CASSLTAGGGYEQYF.

The sample holds many counts of this clone. This chain connects TRBV6-5 to TRBJ2-7; D is unresolved. The CDR3 is 14 residues long. Between the trimmed V and J ends, which lost 2 bases and 2 bases, there was a span of 10 bases. The germline V gene encodes CDR1 MNHEY and CDR2 SVGAGI. The chain's CDR3 is CASSYKAGAYEQYF. The CDR3, as DNA: TGTGCCAGCAGTTACAAGGCAGGCGCCTACGAGCAGTACTTC.

In its sample, this clone was seen once. This chain links TRBV30 with TRBJ1-6, with D unclear. Looked up from germline, CDR1 is GTSNPN and CDR2 is SVGIG (reference sequence). CDR3 size: 17 residues. Trimming removed 0 bases at V and 0 bases at J, with 12 bases between. The DNA of the CDR3 is TGTGCCTGGAGTGTAGGCGGGTTAAGCTCCTATAATTCACCCCTCCACTTT. Translation gives CAWSVGGLSSYNSPLHF.

V gene TRBV27 combines with J gene TRBJ1-6; 11 positions match TRBD1. J was trimmed by 7 bases and V by 5 bases; bases with no gene match: 7. The CDR3 has 16 amino acids. CDR1 and CDR2 (germline): MNHEY, SMNVEV (reference sequence). CDR3 in DNA: TGTGCCAGCAGTCAGGACAGGGGGCATCGGAATTCACCCCTCCACTTT. Its translation is CASSQDRGHRNSPLHF.

This chain connects TRBV28 to TRBJ2-2; the match to TRBD1 covers 10 bases. CDR1 and CDR2 from the germline V gene are MDHEN and SYDVKM. The CDR3 covers 18 residues. Trimming took 6 bases from V and 3 from J; bases not matched to a gene: 13. CDR3 in amino acids: CASRGTGTGAPDTGELFF. CDR3 nucleotides: TGTGCCAGCAGGGGCACTGGGACAGGGGCTCCGGACACCGGGGAGCTGTTTTTT. Full variable domain (rest looked up from reference TRBV28 and TRBJ2-2): DVKVTQSSRYLVKRTGEKVFLECVQDMDHENMFWYRQDPGLGLRLIYFSYDVKMKEKGDIPEGYSVSREKKERFSLILESASTNQTSMYLCASRGTGTGAPDTGELFFGEGSRLTVL.

A single count supports this clone. The chain is built from TRBV7-9 and TRBJ2-3; TRBD2 aligns across 14 bases. The germline gives CDR1 SEHNR, CDR2 FQNEAQ (reference sequence). This CDR3 region has 15 residues. V lost 3 bases and J lost 4; bases outside the gene matches: 0. CDR3 in DNA: TGTGCCAGCAGCTTGACTAGCGGGGGGGCAGATACGCAGTATTTT. The encoded protein is CASSLTSGGADTQYF.

The rearrangement uses TRBV7-9 and TRBJ1-4, with D perhaps TRBD1 (6 bases). The germline CDR1 and CDR2 sequences are SEHNR and FQNEAQ (reference sequence). The CDR3 extends over 15 amino acids. V shed 4 bases and J shed 6 bases, with 15 bases lying between them. Here the CDR3 DNA reads TGTGCCAGCAGCTCGTCGGGAGGGGGGTATGAAAAACTGTTTTTT. Translating it yields CASSSSGGGYEKLFF.

The gene calls are TRBV3-1 (or the pseudogene TRBV3-2) and TRBJ2-1; 7 bases agree with TRBD2. The CDR3 totals 15 residues. Germline CDR1 is LGHDT and CDR2 is YNNKEL (reference sequence). The junction had 6 bases not matched to a gene; V was cut back by 4 bases and J by 3 bases. The CDR3 protein is CASSRSGVYYNEQFF. In nucleotides, the CDR3 is TGTGCCAGCAGCCGCAGCGGGGTCTACTACAATGAGCAGTTCTTC.

J is TRBJ1-3 and V is TRBV4-3; D unclear. Germline CDR1 and CDR2: LGHNA and YSLEER. The V gene lost 0 bases and the J gene lost 0 bases, with 9 bases spanning the gap. The CDR3 consists of 16 residues. This chain's CDR3 is CASSQDPQDSGNTIYF. The CDR3 region has the DNA TGCGCCAGCAGCCAAGATCCGCAGGACTCTGGAAACACCATATATTTT.

The rearrangement uses TRBV2 and TRBJ2-7; TRBD2 matches 10 bases. Germline V gives CDR1 SNHLY, CDR2 FYNNEI. The CDR3 loop spans 15 amino acids. Trimming removed 11 bases from V and 2 bases from J; junction bases left unmatched: 12. In nucleotides, the CDR3 is TGTGCCCCAGAGAACATAGCGGGGGGCCCCTACGAGCAGTACTTC. Its protein product is CAPENIAGGPYEQYF.

The sample holds a few counts of this clone. This chain joins TRBV29-1 and TRBJ2-5; D might be TRBD2 (6 bases). Trimming shortened V by 7 bases and J by 5 bases, and 14 bases separated the two germline ends. Per the germline V gene, CDR1 is SQVTM and CDR2 is ANQGSEA. The CDR3 loop spans 12 amino acids. The CDR3 protein is CSERKGRETQYF. CDR3 sequence (DNA): TGCAGCGAGCGGAAAGGGAGGGAGACCCAGTACTTC.

The rearrangement uses TRBV19 and TRBJ1-3, with 8 bases aligning to TRBD1. The CDR3 extends over 17 amino acids. Losses at the gene ends were 5 bases for V and 1 base for J; bases not matched to a gene: 10. Germline-derived CDR1 and CDR2 are LNHDA and SQIVND (reference sequence). CDR3 amino acids: CASSPRTGMGSGNTIYF. The CDR3 DNA follows: TGTGCCAGTAGTCCACGGACAGGGATGGGATCTGGAAACACCATATATTTT.

The CDR3 DNA reads TGTGCCAGCTCACCGTACCCGATGACTAGCGGGGGGGGACTCTACGAGCAGTACTTC. Its translation: CASSPYPMTSGGGLYEQYF. The chain recombines TRBV18 with TRBJ2-7, with 14 bases identical to TRBD2. Germline assignment: CDR1 KGHSH and CDR2 LQKENI. The CDR3 runs to 19 residues. V lost 3 bases to trimming and J lost 3 bases; unmatched junction nucleotides: 13.

This chain joins TRBV5-6 and TRBJ2-3; 7 bases match TRBD2. Losses at the gene ends were 1 base for V and 5 bases for J; bases not matched to a gene: 7. CDR1 is SGHDT, CDR2 YYEEEE, per germline. The CDR3 loop spans 15 amino acids. The CDR3 region is CASSLPGLPIDTQYF. CDR3 DNA: TGTGCCAGCAGCTTGCCGGGACTACCTATAGATACGCAGTATTTT.

The rearrangement links TRBV28 to TRBJ1-1; no clear D. The V end lost 2 bases, the J end lost 3 bases, and 7 bases lay between the germline ends. CDR3 length: 13 amino acids. The germline CDR1 and CDR2 sequences are MDHEN and SYDVKM. The chain's CDR3 is CASSLSRYTEAFF. The CDR3 nucleotides are TGTGCCAGCAGTTTAAGCCGATACACTGAAGCTTTCTTT.

This clone came up once. CDR3 sequence: CASSVSSGPTYEQYF. CDR3 nucleotide sequence: TGTGCCAGCAGCGTATCTAGCGGCCCTACCTACGAGCAGTACTTC. The V gene is TRBV9, the J gene TRBJ2-7; TRBD2 matches 7 bases. V shed 1 base, J shed 2 bases, and the junction held 6 bases outside the gene matches. The CDR3 length is 15 residues. CDR1 is SGDLS, CDR2 YYNGEE, per germline.

In its sample, this clone was seen once. V is TRBV7-9 and J is TRBJ1-2, with D possibly TRBD1 on 6 matching bases. This CDR3 comprises 14 residues. Trimming cost V 5 bases and J 4 bases, with 14 bases left between them. CDR1 and CDR2 from the germline V gene are SEHNR and FQNEAQ (reference sequence). The CDR3 DNA follows: TGTGCCAGCAGCCCCTCAGGGGCTCCCTATGGCTACACCTTC. Protein product: CASSPSGAPYGYTF.

The chain joins TRBV15 to TRBJ2-5; 10 bases match TRBD1. The CDR3 has 14 amino acids. The germline V gene has CDR1 LNHNV and CDR2 YYDKDF (reference sequence). V gave up 3 bases and J gave up 3 bases; unmatched junction bases: 1. The chain's CDR3 is CATSRGQGKETQYF. CDR3 bases: TGTGCCACCAGCAGGGGACAGGGGAAAGAGACCCAGTACTTC.

The V call is TRBV6-1, the J call TRBJ1-2; D is perhaps TRBD1 (5 bases). With 1 base removed from V and 0 bases from J, the gap between germline ends came to 9 bases. Per germline, CDR1 MNHNS and CDR2 SASEGT. This CDR3 has 15 amino acids. CDR3 amino acids: CASSEVGATNYGYTF. The DNA for the CDR3 is TGTGCCAGCAGTGAAGTAGGGGCGACTAACTATGGCTACACCTTC.

V usage is TRBV9 and J usage is TRBJ2-7; 8 nucleotides align to TRBD2. Germline loops: CDR1 SGDLS, CDR2 YYNGEE. With 2 bases clipped from V and 6 bases from J, the junction kept 7 bases outside the gene matches. The CDR3 is made up of 14 amino acids. The CDR3 protein is CASSVWLAGGEQYF. The CDR3 DNA reads TGTGCCAGCAGCGTGTGGCTAGCGGGCGGCGAGCAGTACTTC.

The V and J genes are TRBV10-2 and TRBJ1-1; maybe TRBD1 (5 bases). Germline V CDR1 and CDR2: WSHSY, SAAADI. The CDR3 extends over 14 amino acids. Trimming stripped 4 bases from V and 1 base from J, with 10 bases between. The CDR3 sequence is CASSVRTPNTEAFF. DNA of the CDR3: TGCGCCAGCAGTGTCCGGACACCGAACACTGAAGCTTTCTTT.

This clone occurred once. The V gene is TRBV7-2, the J gene TRBJ1-4; 10 bases match TRBD1. J gave up 6 bases and V 3 bases, and 4 bases lay outside the gene matches. The CDR3 runs 15 residues. The V gene's germline CDR1 is SGHTA and CDR2 FQGNSA. The CDR3 spells CASSLGTGVYEKLFF. The CDR3 region has the DNA TGTGCCAGCAGCTTGGGGACAGGGGTTTATGAAAAACTGTTTTTT.

The table lists this clone with a few counts. In DNA, the CDR3 is TGTGCCAGCAGCGAAAGGAGGATCGACAGGGAGGGCTACACCTTC. It codes for CASSERRIDREGYTF. The V and J genes are TRBV3-1 (or the pseudogene TRBV3-2) and TRBJ1-2, with 7 bases identical to TRBD1. This CDR3 has 15 residues. Germline CDR1 is LGHDT and CDR2 is YNNKEL (reference sequence). The junction had 14 bases not matched to a gene; V was cut back by 5 bases and J by 8 bases.

The chain has TRBV7-9 and TRBJ2-4; 9 bases agree with TRBD1. Germline CDR1 reads SEHNR; CDR2 reads FQNEAQ (reference sequence). V shed 5 bases, J shed 2 bases, and the junction held 4 bases outside the gene matches. This CDR3 is 15 amino acids long. The CDR3 DNA is TGTGCCAGCAGCGACAGGGGGTGGACCAAAAACATTCAGTACTTC. Amino acids: CASSDRGWTKNIQYF. Supplemented by reference TRBV7-9 and TRBJ2-4, the full variable domain reads DTGVSQNPRHKITKRGQNVTFRCDPISEHNRLYWYRQTLGQGPEFLTYFQNEAQLEKSRLLSDRFSAERPKGSFSTLEIQRTEQGDSAMYLCASSDRGWTKNIQYFGAGTRLSVL.

This clone was found a few times. The V and J genes are TRBV19 and TRBJ1-5; D gene uncertain. CDR1 and CDR2 from the germline V gene are LNHDA and SQIVND (reference sequence). The CDR3 runs 13 residues. V was trimmed by 4 bases and J by 5 bases, leaving 9 bases between them. CDR3 protein: CASSTRRDQPQHF. The CDR3 region has the DNA TGTGCCAGTAGTACCCGGCGGGATCAGCCCCAGCATTTT.

The chain is built from TRBV5-1 and TRBJ2-2; perhaps TRBD1 as D (5 bases). Germline assignment: CDR1 SGHRS and CDR2 YFSETQ. V lost 0 bases and J lost 5, with 14 bases in between. The CDR3 contains 16 residues. The CDR3 reads CASSLAKGFGTGELFF. The CDR3 DNA reads as TGCGCCAGCAGCTTGGCTAAGGGGTTTGGAACCGGGGAGCTGTTTTTT.

This clone occurred a few times. J is TRBJ1-5 and V is TRBV2, with a tentative D call TRBD1 (5 bases). V was clipped by 6 bases and J by 6 bases, with 9 bases between them. In germline, CDR1 is SNHLY, CDR2 FYNNEI. There are 12 residues in the CDR3. The CDR3 here is CASSGHFQPQHF. The DNA of the CDR3 is TGTGCCAGCAGCGGACACTTTCAGCCCCAGCATTTT.

This clone came up once. For the CDR3, the DNA is TGTGCCAGCAGTGAGATTAGCGGGGACACAGATACGCAGTATTTT. As protein: CASSEISGDTDTQYF. The gene calls are TRBV2 and TRBJ2-3; TRBD2 agrees at 8 bases. The length of the CDR3 is 15 residues. The ends lost 3 bases at V and 2 bases at J; junction bases unmatched: 4. Germline CDR1 reads SNHLY; CDR2 reads FYNNEI. Full variable domain (missing parts from reference TRBV2 and TRBJ2-3): EPEVTQTPSHQVTQMGQEVILRCVPISNHLYFYWYRQILGQKVEFLVSFYNNEISEKSEIFDDQFSVERPDGSNFTLKIRSTKLEDSAMYFCASSEISGDTDTQYFGPGTRLTVL.

This chain joins TRBV15 and TRBJ2-1; 12 bases align to TRBD1. This CDR3 comprises 21 residues. Germline CDR1 and CDR2: LNHNV and YYDKDF (reference sequence). V lost 5 bases, J lost 0 bases, and 17 bases stayed unmatched. CDR3 bases: TGTGCCACCAGCGGAGCCCGGGACAGGGGGCGCCTCCCTAGCTCCTACAATGAGCAGTTCTTC. Residues: CATSGARDRGRLPSSYNEQFF.

The chain links TRBV2 to TRBJ2-7, with TRBD2 identical over 10 bases. The ends lost 6 bases at V and 1 base at J; junction bases unmatched: 6. The CDR3 consists of 15 residues. The germline CDR1 and CDR2 sequences are SNHLY and FYNNEI. CDR3 protein: CASSSPSGGSYEQYF. CDR3 nucleotides: TGTGCCAGCAGCTCCCCTAGCGGGGGTTCCTACGAGCAGTACTTC.